Listed below are T cell receptor beta chains from one sample, sequenced in a study of cytomegalovirus exposure and HLA in healthy donors. Here immunoSEQ multiplex PCR was the method, and the copy in TCRdb shows in-frame clones only, minus some. The sample carries over 85,000 clones, roughly 80% recorded once. The material sequenced was PBMCs. These receptors all come from a woman aged 18-35 years in good health and CMV-seropositive. The CDR3 runs from the conserved cysteine through the conserved F or W. Each record gives: CDR3 protein, CDR3 DNA, D gene, V gene, clone size, J gene. A D gene is named only where the DNA matches it firmly. A row's size may be missing; if present it is once, few, many or a size class.

CDR3 protein: CASSYSGPAGLDF; CDR3 DNA: TGTGCCAGCAGTTACTCGGGGCCCGCCGGCTTAGACTTC; D gene: .; V gene: TRBV6-6; clone size: .; J gene: TRBJ1-2
CDR3 protein: CASGGQGRVSGYTF; CDR3 DNA: TGTGCCAGCGGGGGACAGGGGAGGGTAAGCGGCTACACCTTC; D gene: TRBD1; V gene: TRBV2; clone size: .; J gene: TRBJ1-2
CDR3 protein: CASSLWGGVGQPQHF; CDR3 DNA: TGCGCCAGCAGCCTGTGGGGGGGGGTAGGACAGCCCCAGCATTTT; D gene: .; V gene: TRBV5-1; clone size: .; J gene: TRBJ1-5
CDR3 protein: CASREERGIYEQYF; CDR3 DNA: TGCGCCAGCAGAGAAGAGCGGGGGATCTACGAGCAGTACTTC; D gene: TRBD2; V gene: TRBV5-1; clone size: .; J gene: TRBJ2-7
CDR3 protein: CASSFGDGNTQYF; CDR3 DNA: TGTGCCAGCAGCTTCGGAGACGGCAATACGCAGTATTTT; D gene: .; V gene: TRBV5-4; clone size: .; J gene: TRBJ2-3
CDR3 protein: CASSERGTDTGELFF; CDR3 DNA: TGCGCCAGCAGTGAGAGGGGGACGGACACCGGGGAGCTGTTTTTT; D gene: .; V gene: TRBV10-1; clone size: .; J gene: TRBJ2-2
CDR3 protein: CASSYGGENTEAFF; CDR3 DNA: TGTGCCAGCAGTTACGGGGGGGAGAACACTGAAGCTTTCTTT; D gene: .; V gene: TRBV6-5; clone size: .; J gene: TRBJ1-1
CDR3 protein: CASSPGVAGTQPETQYF; CDR3 DNA: TGTGCCAGCAGCCCAGGGGTAGCGGGGACCCAACCGGAGACCCAGTACTTC; D gene: TRBD2; V gene: TRBV9; clone size: .; J gene: TRBJ2-5
CDR3 protein: CASREGQGAADTQYF; CDR3 DNA: TGTGCCAGCAGAGAAGGACAGGGGGCGGCAGATACGCAGTATTTT; D gene: TRBD1; V gene: TRBV7-2; clone size: .; J gene: TRBJ2-3
CDR3 protein: CASSATGQGAGEQYF; CDR3 DNA: TGTGCCAGCAGCGCGACGGGACAGGGGGCGGGCGAGCAGTACTTC; D gene: TRBD1; V gene: TRBV9; clone size: .; J gene: TRBJ2-7
CDR3 protein: CASSPLGAGELFF; CDR3 DNA: TGTGCCAGCTCCCCCCTAGGAGCCGGGGAGCTGTTTTTT; D gene: .; V gene: TRBV18; clone size: few; J gene: TRBJ2-2
CDR3 protein: CASSPQGQGKQTQYF; CDR3 DNA: TGTGCCAGCAGCCCCCAGGGACAGGGTAAACAGACCCAGTACTTC; D gene: TRBD1; V gene: TRBV9; clone size: .; J gene: TRBJ2-5
CDR3 protein: CASSLATWDRPYSNQPQHF; CDR3 DNA: TGTGCCAGCAGTTTGGCGACGTGGGACAGACCATATAGCAATCAGCCCCAGCATTTT; D gene: TRBD1; V gene: TRBV28; clone size: few; J gene: TRBJ1-5
CDR3 protein: CASSVDTTYEQYF; CDR3 DNA: TGTGCCAGCAGTGTCGACACAACCTACGAGCAGTACTTC; D gene: .; V gene: TRBV2; clone size: few; J gene: TRBJ2-7
CDR3 protein: CAWRTRQRDTEAFF; CDR3 DNA: TGTGCCTGGAGAACGAGGCAGAGGGACACTGAAGCTTTCTTT; D gene: .; V gene: TRBV30; clone size: once; J gene: TRBJ1-1
CDR3 protein: CASSLSAGSNYGYTF; CDR3 DNA: TGTGCCAGCAGTTTATCGGCAGGGTCTAACTATGGCTACACCTTC; D gene: .; V gene: TRBV27; clone size: .; J gene: TRBJ1-2
CDR3 protein: CASSAGEKGSPLHF; CDR3 DNA: TGTGCCAGCAGTGCAGGGGAGAAAGGTTCACCCCTCCACTTT; D gene: .; V gene: TRBV6-5; clone size: .; J gene: TRBJ1-6
CDR3 protein: CAISENNSGAGEQYF; CDR3 DNA: TGTGCCATCAGTGAGAATAATAGCGGGGCAGGCGAGCAGTACTTC; D gene: TRBD2; V gene: TRBV10-3; clone size: .; J gene: TRBJ2-7
CDR3 protein: CASSPGQGTLYGYTF; CDR3 DNA: TGCGCCAGCAGCCCGGGACAGGGAACCCTCTATGGCTACACCTTC; D gene: TRBD1; V gene: TRBV10-2; clone size: .; J gene: TRBJ1-2
CDR3 protein: CASSQSGSKETQYF; CDR3 DNA: TGCGCCAGCAGTCAATCGGGGTCGAAAGAGACCCAGTACTTC; D gene: .; V gene: TRBV4-1; clone size: .; J gene: TRBJ2-5
CDR3 protein: CASSPRTGSGYTF; CDR3 DNA: TGTGCCAGTAGTCCACGGACAGGGTCTGGCTACACCTTC; D gene: TRBD1; V gene: TRBV19; clone size: .; J gene: TRBJ1-2
CDR3 protein: CATKDRGNQPQHF; CDR3 DNA: TGTGCCACTAAAGACAGGGGCAATCAGCCCCAGCATTTT; D gene: TRBD1; V gene: TRBV6-4; clone size: few; J gene: TRBJ1-5
CDR3 protein: CASSFGYSNQPQHF; CDR3 DNA: TGTGCCAGCAGCTTCGGTTATAGCAATCAGCCCCAGCATTTT; D gene: .; V gene: TRBV5-6; clone size: .; J gene: TRBJ1-5
CDR3 protein: CASSESSGYGYTF; CDR3 DNA: TGCGCCAGCAGTGAGTCATCAGGGTATGGCTACACCTTC; D gene: .; V gene: TRBV10-2; clone size: .; J gene: TRBJ1-2
CDR3 protein: CASSMTGSLSSPLHF; CDR3 DNA: TGTGCCAGCAGCATGACAGGGAGCCTTTCTTCACCCCTCCACTTT; D gene: TRBD1; V gene: TRBV7-2; clone size: .; J gene: TRBJ1-6
CDR3 protein: CASSLQGVGYGYTF; CDR3 DNA: TGTGCCAGCAGCTTACAGGGGGTCGGCTATGGCTACACCTTC; D gene: TRBD1; V gene: TRBV7-9; clone size: .; J gene: TRBJ1-2
CDR3 protein: CASGQGHDLVYEQYF; CDR3 DNA: TGTGCCAGTGGGCAGGGGCACGATCTGGTCTACGAGCAGTACTTC; D gene: .; V gene: TRBV27; clone size: .; J gene: TRBJ2-7
CDR3 protein: CASSLDGGAAGTDTQYF; CDR3 DNA: TGTGCCAGCAGCTTAGATGGCGGGGCGGCCGGCACAGATACGCAGTATTTT; D gene: .; V gene: TRBV11-2; clone size: .; J gene: TRBJ2-3
CDR3 protein: CASSQDPRAGSTDTQYF; CDR3 DNA: TGTGCCAGCAGCCAAGATCCCAGAGCGGGGAGCACAGATACGCAGTATTTT; D gene: TRBD2; V gene: TRBV4-2; clone size: once; J gene: TRBJ2-3
CDR3 protein: CASSYFRGGGYTF; CDR3 DNA: TGTGCCAGCAGTTACTTTCGGGGGGGAGGCTACACCTTC; D gene: .; V gene: TRBV6-5; clone size: .; J gene: TRBJ1-2
CDR3 protein: CASSQTDNLAGTQYF; CDR3 DNA: TGCGCCAGCAGCCAAACGGACAACCTAGCGGGTACGCAGTATTTT; D gene: TRBD2; V gene: TRBV5-1; clone size: .; J gene: TRBJ2-3
CDR3 protein: CASSQAGNTGELFF; CDR3 DNA: TGTGCCAGCAGCCAAGCGGGAAACACCGGGGAGCTGTTTTTT; D gene: .; V gene: TRBV4-2; clone size: .; J gene: TRBJ2-2
CDR3 protein: CASSQVGATVYGYTF; CDR3 DNA: TGTGCCAGCAGCCAGGTTGGGGCGACCGTCTATGGCTACACCTTC; D gene: .; V gene: TRBV7-9; clone size: .; J gene: TRBJ1-2
CDR3 protein: CASIVSQTSGGAGDTQYF; CDR3 DNA: TGTGCCAGCATCGTTAGCCAGACTAGCGGGGGGGCCGGAGATACGCAGTATTTT; D gene: TRBD2; V gene: TRBV7-2; clone size: .; J gene: TRBJ2-3
CDR3 protein: CASSQGGYPGEQFF; CDR3 DNA: TGCGCCAGCAGCCAAGGTGGCTACCCAGGGGAGCAGTTCTTC; D gene: .; V gene: TRBV4-3; clone size: .; J gene: TRBJ2-1
CDR3 protein: CASSLAGGQADTQYF; CDR3 DNA: TGTGCCAGCAGCTTAGCGGGGGGCCAGGCAGATACGCAGTATTTT; D gene: TRBD2; V gene: TRBV5-5; clone size: .; J gene: TRBJ2-3
CDR3 protein: CASSRGQGGRNTEAFF; CDR3 DNA: TGTGCCAGCAGCCGGGGACAGGGGGGAAGGAACACTGAAGCTTTCTTT; D gene: TRBD1; V gene: TRBV7-4; clone size: .; J gene: TRBJ1-1
CDR3 protein: CASTTGRNTGELFF; CDR3 DNA: TGTGCCAGCACGACAGGGAGAAACACCGGGGAGCTGTTTTTT; D gene: TRBD1; V gene: TRBV25-1; clone size: .; J gene: TRBJ2-2
CDR3 protein: CSVGTANYGYTF; CDR3 DNA: TGCAGCGTTGGAACAGCTAACTATGGCTACACCTTC; D gene: .; V gene: TRBV29-1; clone size: .; J gene: TRBJ1-2
CDR3 protein: CASSGTEFYEQYF; CDR3 DNA: TGCGCCAGCAGTGGGACAGAGTTCTACGAGCAGTACTTC; D gene: .; V gene: TRBV10-1; clone size: .; J gene: TRBJ2-7
CDR3 protein: CASSPGTQNTEAFF; CDR3 DNA: TGTGCCAGCAGCCCCGGGACACAGAACACTGAAGCTTTCTTT; D gene: .; V gene: TRBV7-9; clone size: once; J gene: TRBJ1-1
CDR3 protein: CAWSPSGSQETQYF; CDR3 DNA: TGTGCCTGGAGTCCCTCCGGGTCCCAAGAGACCCAGTACTTC; D gene: .; V gene: TRBV30; clone size: once; J gene: TRBJ2-5